The TCR beta chain described here comes from a study of blood T cell repertoires in COVID-19. The CDR3 has 15 residues. Between the trimmed V and J ends, which lost 5 bases and 4 bases, there was a span of 14 bases. CDR1 is MDHEN, CDR2 SYDVKM, per germline. Produced via immunoSEQ multiplex PCR; TCRdb's table is partial and in-frame only. The repertoire includes roughly 310,000 clones, approximately 88% of them detected once, and 3.5% to 4% sits in the top ten. J is TRBJ2-2 and V is TRBV28; TRBD2 might be the D (5 bases). The sample taken for sequencing was peripheral blood. The TCR comes from a woman in her forties or fifties with active or convalescent COVID-19. The CDR3 region is CASSRIRGSTGELFF. The CDR3 bases are TGTGCCAGCAGTCGTATCCGAGGGAGCACCGGGGAGCTGTTTTTT.